The rows below give T cell receptor beta chains drawn from one sample of a study of post-analysis software for immune sequencing data. One entry per CDR3 protein, called by TCRdb with MiXCR from the PCR reads. Of some 890,000 distinct CDR3 sequences listed, roughly 50% were seen once; the top ten hold roughly 4.4%. Input material: blood. All receptors derive from a girl aged 10-17 years with multiple sclerosis. CDR3s include the opening cysteine and the closing phenylalanine or tryptophan. A D gene is named only where the DNA matches it firmly. Only part of the rows carry a size: once, few, many, or a class if the clone is expanded.

.	TRBV9	.	TRBJ2-3	TGTGCCAGCAGCTCCAGTGGAAGGGATACGCAGTATTTT	CASSSSGRDTQYF
TRBD2	TRBV20-1	.	TRBJ2-5	TGCAGTGCAAGGGGTTGGAGCGGGAGGGCCCAGGAGACCCAGTACTTC	CSARGWSGRAQETQYF
.	TRBV20-1	once	TRBJ2-4	TGCAGTGCTAGAGAAGTACTAAGGAACATTCAGTACTTC	CSAREVLRNIQYF
.	TRBV28	.	TRBJ2-7	TGTGCCAGCAGTTTATACCCAGGGCGCCCTTACGAGCAGTACTTC	CASSLYPGRPYEQYF
.	TRBV29-1	.	TRBJ1-2	TGCAGCGTTACGCCGGGACATGGCTACACCTTC	CSVTPGHGYTF
.	TRBV20-1	.	TRBJ2-1	TGCAGTGCTAGTGACCAGGGGCGCGGGGCACACAATGAGCAGTTCTTC	CSASDQGRGAHNEQFF
.	TRBV3-1	.	TRBJ2-7	TGTGCCAGCAGCATGCTGGGTCGGCCAGCCCTCTTCTACGAGCAGTACTTC	CASSMLGRPALFYEQYF
TRBD2	TRBV12-3/TRBV12-4	few	TRBJ2-7	TGTGCCAGCAGGGCCGGGACTAGCGGGAGTTACGAGCAGTACTTC	CASRAGTSGSYEQYF
TRBD1	TRBV9	.	TRBJ2-3	TGTGCCAGCAGCCACGCGGCAGGGGGAGATACGCAGTATTTT	CASSHAAGGDTQYF
TRBD1	TRBV5-1	.	TRBJ2-7	TGCGCCAGCAGCCCCCGGGACAGACGAACCTACGAGCAGTACTTC	CASSPRDRRTYEQYF
.	TRBV9	few	TRBJ2-7	TGTGCCAGCAGCCCCGGGGGAACCGAGCAGTACTTC	CASSPGGTEQYF
.	TRBV3-1	.	TRBJ2-7	TGTGCCAGCAGCCAAGATCCGCAATCCCACGAGCAGTACTTC	CASSQDPQSHEQYF
.	TRBV5-1	.	TRBJ1-6	TGCGCCAGCAGCTTGGATGGATCACCCCTCCACTTT	CASSLDGSPLHF
TRBD2	TRBV7-9	.	TRBJ2-7	TGTGCCAGCAGCTTAGCCACCGGGACTAGCGGAAGTCCTACCTACGAGCAGTACTTC	CASSLATGTSGSPTYEQYF
.	TRBV20-1	once	TRBJ2-4	TGCAGTGCCCCCTTGCAGGTCGGGGAGCAGTACTTC	CSAPLQVGEQYF
.	TRBV7-7	.	TRBJ2-3	TGTGCCAGCAGCCCTGGGGTGACTGACATGGGGGATACGCAGTATTTT	CASSPGVTDMGDTQYF
TRBD1	TRBV4-2	.	TRBJ2-1	TGTGCCAGCAGCCAGGAAACAGGGACAGAGAAGTTCTTC	CASSQETGTEKFF
TRBD1	TRBV10-3	.	TRBJ2-3	TGTGCCATCGGCCAGGGCAGGGGGCCGACAGATACGCAGTATTTT	CAIGQGRGPTDTQYF
.	TRBV6-1	few	TRBJ1-5	TGTGCCAGCAGTGACCAGTTAATGATGCCCCAGCATTTT	CASSDQLMMPQHF
TRBD2	TRBV20-1	.	TRBJ2-3	TGCAGTGCTCGACTAGCGGGAGTACGAGATACGCAGTATTTT	CSARLAGVRDTQYF
.	TRBV7-9	few	TRBJ2-7	TGTGCCAGCTCCACCCACTCAGAGCAGTACTTC	CASSTHSEQYF
TRBD1	TRBV15	few	TRBJ2-6	TGTGCCACCAGCAGAATGACAGGGGGAAACTCTGGGGCCAACGTCCTGACTTTC	CATSRMTGGNSGANVLTF
.	TRBV4-1	.	TRBJ1-6	TGCGCCAGCAGCCAGGGACCCCTTTCCCCGTTGGAAGCCTATAATTCACCCCTCCACTTT	CASSQGPLSPLEAYNSPLHF
.	TRBV7-7	once	TRBJ2-3	TGTGCCAGCAGCCATGGACGGCTCAATGAGCAGTATTTT	CASSHGRLNEQYF
.	TRBV20-1	.	TRBJ2-5	TGCAGTGCTCCTAGGTTCCAAGAGACCCAGTACTTC	CSAPRFQETQYF
.	TRBV7-9	.	TRBJ2-3	TGTGCCAGGGGTGGGGAGGTTGGAGATACGCAGTATTTT	CARGGEVGDTQYF
.	TRBV6-1	.	TRBJ2-1	TGTGCCAGCAGTGAAGCCCCTAGCGCCTCCTACAATGAGCAGTTCTTC	CASSEAPSASYNEQFF
.	TRBV7-2	.	TRBJ2-1	TGTGCCAGCAGCCCAGCCCTGGCGGAGCAGTTCTTC	CASSPALAEQFF
.	TRBV29-1	.	TRBJ2-7	TGCAGCGTTGGAAGGGGTCTAAGCTACGAGCAGTACTTC	CSVGRGLSYEQYF
.	TRBV4-2	once	TRBJ1-1	TGTGCCAGCAGCCAAGTGGGCATGAACACTGAAGCTTTCTTT	CASSQVGMNTEAFF
TRBD2	TRBV12-3/TRBV12-4	.	TRBJ2-5	TGTGCCAGCAGTCACCGGGTAGCGGGGCTGGGCGCAGCCCAGTACTTC	CASSHRVAGLGAAQYF
.	TRBV20-1	.	TRBJ2-5	TGCAGTGCTAGAGTCGGCAGCCAAGAGACCCAGTACTTC	CSARVGSQETQYF
TRBD2	TRBV14	.	TRBJ2-4	TGTGCCAGCAGCCCAGGCGGGACTAGCGGGGGTCCTGCGCTAGCCAAAAACATTCAGTACTTC	CASSPGGTSGGPALAKNIQYF
.	TRBV10-3	.	TRBJ2-7	TGTGCCATCAGTGAGAGGCAGACGGGCTCCTACGAGCAGTACTTC	CAISERQTGSYEQYF
.	TRBV12-3/TRBV12-4	.	TRBJ1-2	TGTGCCAGCAGTCTCACCCAGGTGGGCTATGGCTACACCTTC	CASSLTQVGYGYTF
TRBD1	TRBV29-1	few	TRBJ2-5	TGCAGCGTGGGGCGGGACAGGGAAGAGACCCAGTACTTC	CSVGRDREETQYF
TRBD1	TRBV5-5	.	TRBJ2-7	TGTGCCAGCAGCACGCAGTCCGGGACAGGGAACGAGCAGTACTTC	CASSTQSGTGNEQYF
.	TRBV5-1	.	TRBJ2-2	TGCGCCAGCAGCTTGGAGGGCGGGAACACCGGGGAGCTGTTTTTT	CASSLEGGNTGELFF
.	TRBV6-1	.	TRBJ2-6	TGTGCCAGTTACCTGGGGGGTCCCAGTAGAGGGGCCAACGTCCTGACTTTC	CASYLGGPSRGANVLTF
.	TRBV3-1	.	TRBJ1-2	TGTGCCAGCAGCCAAGATCTCGGCCGCTTTAACTATGGCTACACCTTC	CASSQDLGRFNYGYTF
TRBD1	TRBV12-3/TRBV12-4	.	TRBJ1-2	TGTGCCAGCAGTACAGCCGGGACAGCGAGAGGCTACACCTTC	CASSTAGTARGYTF
.	TRBV6-2/TRBV6-3	.	TRBJ2-1	TGTGCCAGCAGCCCCCACATCTACAATGAGCAGTTCTTC	CASSPHIYNEQFF
.	TRBV20-1	.	TRBJ1-1	TGCAGTGCCCCGGACACCGGGGGGAACACTGAAGCTTTCTTT	CSAPDTGGNTEAFF
TRBD1	TRBV7-6	.	TRBJ1-6	TGTGCCAGCAGCGTTAACAGGGGAGAGAATTCACCCCTCCACTTT	CASSVNRGENSPLHF
.	TRBV20-1	.	TRBJ2-1	TGCAGTGCTAGAATTGAGACTCCCCAGTTCTTC	CSARIETPQFF
TRBD1	TRBV3-1	.	TRBJ2-3	TGTGCCAGCAGCTGGACAGCCGGGACAGGGCCGACCGGAACGCAGTATTTT	CASSWTAGTGPTGTQYF